The 3 T cell receptor beta chains below were found in one sample sequenced in a study of naive and memory T cell subsets. Notes on the study in general: A few larger clonotypes appeared in naive repertoires, especially CD8, possibly memory cells re-expressing CD45RA.

An equimolar mix of two oligonucleotides served as the beta constant-region primer for TRBC1 and TRBC2. Four rounds of PCR amplified the ligated cDNA using nested alpha and beta constant-region primers plus SP2. MiXCR, applied by TCRdb to the UMI-ligation and nested PCR reads, yields one record per CDR3 protein. The table shows approximately 90,000 distinct CDR3 sequences, with 11% occurring only once. No antigen has been identified for these receptors. Sequenced input: naive CD4+ T cells from blood. These receptors all come from a human donor in good health.

The rearrangement joins TRBV5-4 to TRBJ2-3; tentatively, D is TRBD1 (6 bases). Trimming left V 5 bases short and J 1 base short, with 17 bases between. This CDR3 has 16 amino acids. Germline V gives CDR1 SGHNT, CDR2 YYREEE (reference sequence). The CDR3 sequence is CASRNGQGLGTDTQYF. CDR3 DNA: TGTGCCAGCAGGAATGGCCAGGGGTTGGGCACAGATACGCAGTATTTT. Using reference TRBV5-4 and TRBJ2-3 for the parts outside the CDR3, the full variable domain is ETGVTQSPTHLIKTRGQQVTLRCSSQSGHNTVSWYQQALGQGPQFIFQYYREEENGRGNFPPRFSGLQFPNYSSELNVNALELDDSALYLCASRNGQGLGTDTQYFGPGTRLTVL.

This clonotype was observed a handful of times. V usage is TRBV7-2 and J usage is TRBJ2-3; D tentatively reads TRBD1 or TRBD2 (5 bases each). The germline V gene has CDR1 SGHTA and CDR2 FQGNSA. V gave up 4 bases and J gave up 0 bases, with 14 bases separating them. CDR3 length: 16 residues. The CDR3 DNA reads TGTGCCAGCAGCTCCCCGCCGGGGCCTAGCACAGATACGCAGTATTTT. Amino acids: CASSSPPGPSTDTQYF.

This clonotype was found many times. The V call is TRBV14, the J call TRBJ2-7; D is possibly TRBD1 (5 bases). The CDR3 has 13 residues. Germline V CDR1 and CDR2: SGHDN, FVKESK. V was trimmed by 4 bases and J by 6 bases, leaving 13 bases between them. CDR3 in DNA: TGTGCCAGCAGCCCCGACAGTGGAACCGAGCAGTACTTC. This codes for CASSPDSGTEQYF.